Each of the 13 T cell receptor beta chains below was sequenced from the same sample in a study of OX40 agonist ivuxolimab in advanced cancers. Profiled with immunoSEQ multiplex PCR; TCRdb holds only in-frame clones, not every one. The table has fewer than 85,000 clones, roughly nine tenths seen once; the top ten hold roughly 0.37%. The specimen comprised CD4+ or CD8+ T cells sorted from blood, sampled in a trial of the OX40 agonist ivuxolimab. All receptors come from an adult with an advanced solid tumor such as melanoma, head and neck, liver or kidney cancer.

The chain links TRBV7-2 to TRBJ1-5; D is unresolved. The V and J ends lost 3 bases and 5 bases respectively, with 14 bases between them. Germline CDR1 and CDR2: SGHTA and FQGNSA. The CDR3 spans 15 residues. The CDR3 region has the DNA TGTGCCAGCAGCTTGACGCGGACTCCGGATCAGCCCCAGCATTTT. This sequence encodes CASSLTRTPDQPQHF.

V gene TRBV5-1 combines with J gene TRBJ2-3, with no clear D. The CDR3 sequence is 13 residues long. Germline V lookup: CDR1 SGHRS, CDR2 YFSETQ. V gave up 1 base and J gave up 5 bases, with 8 bases separating them. This CDR3 reads CASSLPTEDTQYF. The CDR3 DNA sequence: TGCGCCAGCAGCTTGCCTACGGAAGATACGCAGTATTTT.

V gene TRBV11-3 combines with J gene TRBJ2-3; D might be TRBD2 (6 bases). Germline CDR1 SGHNT, CDR2 YENEEA. V lost 6 bases, J lost 0 bases, and 13 bases lay in between. The CDR3 sequence is 15 residues long. CDR3: CASSSPGASTDTQYF. DNA of the CDR3: TGTGCCAGCAGTTCCCCGGGAGCGAGCACAGATACGCAGTATTTT.

V and J are TRBV30 and TRBJ2-7; TRBD2 might be the D (5 bases). The CDR3 has 11 amino acids. CDR1 and CDR2 from the germline V gene are GTSNPN and SVGIG (reference sequence). V was trimmed by 2 bases and J by 4 bases, leaving 6 bases between them. CDR3 in DNA: TGTGCCTGGAGTACGGGGTACGAGCAGTACTTC. Its protein is CAWSTGYEQYF.

The rearrangement links TRBV25-1 to TRBJ1-4; 8 bases are a match to TRBD1. Germline V CDR1 and CDR2: MGHDK, SYGVNS. J lost 8 bases, V lost 2 bases, and 7 bases had no gene match. The CDR3 spans 15 residues. The CDR3 protein is CASSERGQGGEKLFF. The DNA for the CDR3 is TGTGCCAGCAGTGAAAGAGGACAGGGCGGGGAAAAACTGTTTTTT. The full variable domain, its missing parts supplied by reference TRBV25-1 and TRBJ1-4, is EADIYQTPRYLVIGTGKKITLECSQTMGHDKMYWYQQDPGMELHLIHYSYGVNSTEKGDLSSESTVSRIRTEHFPLTLESARPSHTSQYLCASSERGQGGEKLFFGSGTQLSVL.

This chain connects TRBV7-2 to TRBJ2-7, with D tentatively TRBD1 (5 bases). The length of the CDR3 is 14 residues. Per germline, CDR1 SGHTA and CDR2 FQGNSA. The V end lost 3 bases, the J end lost 2 bases, and 11 bases lay between the germline ends. CDR3 nucleotide sequence: TGTGCCAGCAGCTTTCAGGGAAGCGCCTACGAGCAGTACTTC. Amino acid sequence: CASSFQGSAYEQYF.

The chain is built from TRBV5-4 and TRBJ2-3; D is unclear. Germline lookup yields CDR1 SGHNT and CDR2 YYREEE (reference sequence). V was clipped by 0 bases and J by 0 bases, with 8 bases between them. There are 15 residues in the CDR3. CDR3 residues: CASSLAPGSTDTQYF. The CDR3, as DNA: TGTGCCAGCAGCTTGGCTCCCGGGAGCACAGATACGCAGTATTTT.

CDR3 sequence reads: CAISDLQDHYEQYF. The DNA for the CDR3 is TGTGCCATCAGTGACCTCCAGGACCACTACGAGCAGTACTTC. The chain uses TRBV10-3 and TRBJ2-7; D call uncertain. V lost 3 bases to trimming and J lost 3 bases, with 12 bases between them. The germline CDR1 and CDR2 sequences are ENHRY and SYGVKD. This CDR3 is 14 amino acids long.

This chain uses TRBV7-2 with TRBJ1-5; the D is unclear. The CDR3 totals 15 residues. V lost 1 base, J lost 4 bases, and 11 bases lay in between. The germline CDR1 and CDR2 sequences are SGHTA and FQGNSA. CDR3 in DNA: TGTGCCAGCAGCTTAGAGGACGGAGTTAATCAGCCCCAGCATTTT. Its translation is CASSLEDGVNQPQHF.

This chain uses TRBV7-2 with TRBJ2-7, with 7 nucleotides matching TRBD1. The CDR3 is made up of 12 amino acids. J lost 7 bases, V lost 5 bases, and 5 bases had no gene match. The germline gives CDR1 SGHTA, CDR2 FQGNSA. The CDR3 reads CASSIQGNEQYF. The CDR3, as DNA: TGTGCCAGCAGCATACAGGGGAATGAGCAGTACTTC.

The CDR3 region has the DNA TGTGCCAGCAGCCAAGTCCCCGGGGAGCTGTTTTTT. Translated, it gives CASSQVPGELFF. The chain uses TRBV14 and TRBJ2-2; D remains ambiguous. The germline V gene has CDR1 SGHDN and CDR2 FVKESK. The CDR3 is made up of 12 amino acids. The germline V and J ends were trimmed by 1 base and 6 bases, with 3 bases remaining between them.

The gene calls are TRBV29-1 and TRBJ2-3; D is perhaps TRBD2 (6 bases). Germline CDR1 reads SQVTM; CDR2 reads ANQGSEA. The CDR3 consists of 12 residues. The CDR3 reads CSIAEGTDTQYF. CDR3 in DNA: TGCAGTATAGCGGAGGGCACAGATACGCAGTATTTT.

The V and J genes are TRBV28 and TRBJ2-2; D is unresolved. The CDR3 has 13 residues. Germline V gene data show CDR1 as MDHEN and CDR2 as SYDVKM. The V gene lost 7 bases and the J gene lost 6 bases, with 12 bases spanning the gap. This CDR3 is CASNSPESGELFF. DNA of the CDR3: TGTGCCAGCAATTCGCCGGAATCCGGGGAGCTGTTTTTT.